The 5 T cell receptor beta chains listed next were all sequenced from one sample in a study of cytomegalovirus exposure and HLA in healthy donors. Only in-frame clones appear in the TCRdb table, and some are missing; sequencing was by immunoSEQ multiplex PCR. The table shows around 94,000 clones, with roughly 94% occurring only once. Sequenced sample: PBMCs. These TCRs come from a woman aged 18-35 years in good health and CMV-seronegative.

J is TRBJ1-2 and V is TRBV20-1, with 7 nucleotides matching TRBD1. The V gene end was trimmed by 7 bases and the J gene end by 3 bases; junction bases not matched to a gene: 2. The CDR3 runs to 11 residues. Germline V gene data show CDR1 as DFQATT and CDR2 as SNEGSKA (reference sequence). The CDR3 is CSGTGDYGYTF. In DNA form, the CDR3 reads TGCAGTGGAACAGGGGACTATGGCTACACCTTC.

V and J are TRBV29-1 and TRBJ1-3; the match to TRBD1 covers 11 bases. The germline gives CDR1 SQVTM, CDR2 ANQGSEA. The ends lost 6 bases at V and 3 bases at J; junction bases unmatched: 13. The CDR3 has 17 residues. Here the CDR3 reads CSVLGQGARSDGNTIYF. Here the CDR3 DNA reads TGCAGCGTCCTAGGACAGGGGGCGCGAAGTGATGGAAACACCATATATTTT. Looking up the rest from reference TRBV29-1 and TRBJ1-3 gives the full variable domain: SAVISQKPSRDICQRGTSLTIQCQVDSQVTMMFWYRQQPGQSLTLIATANQGSEATYESGFVIDKFPISRPNLTFSTLTVSNMSPEDSSIYLCSVLGQGARSDGNTIYFGEGSWLTVV.

This rearrangement joins TRBV27 to TRBJ1-6; D may be TRBD1 (5 bases). The germline V gene has CDR1 MNHEY and CDR2 SMNVEV (reference sequence). Trimming stripped 3 bases from V and 7 bases from J, with 10 bases between. The CDR3 has 14 residues. The CDR3 region has the DNA TGTGCCAGCAGTTTCAGGGTTTCGAATTCACCCCTCCACTTT. It codes for CASSFRVSNSPLHF.

The chain has TRBV4-1 and TRBJ2-1; 14 bases agree with TRBD2. Germline lookup yields CDR1 MGHRA and CDR2 YSYEKL. Trimming at V came to 0 bases and at J to 10 bases, leaving 8 bases not matched to a gene. This CDR3 spans 17 amino acids. CDR3 coding DNA: TGCGCCAGCAGCCAAGACCGAGGGACTAGCGGGAGAAAAGAGCAGTTCTTC. This encodes CASSQDRGTSGRKEQFF.

The V and J genes are TRBV13 and TRBJ2-7; 8 nucleotides line up with TRBD1. J lost 6 bases, V lost 5 bases, and 6 bases had no gene match. In germline, CDR1 is PRHDT, CDR2 FYEKMQ (reference sequence). This CDR3 has 13 amino acids. As DNA, the CDR3 is TGTGCCAGCAGCCCGGACAGGGTTGCCGAGCAGTACTTC. It yields the protein CASSPDRVAEQYF.